These 31 T cell receptor beta chains came from one sample sequenced in a study of T cells expressing NK-cell markers. No DNA is given; TCRdb re-called the 5' RACE reads and lists each CDR3 protein once. This listing includes some 460,000 distinct CDR3 sequences. Source material: blood T cells: a sorted CD56 or NKG2C T cell subset, CD4+ or CD8+ T cells, or bulk PBMC T cells (not recorded which). Source of these receptors: a woman in her forties or fifties in good health.

The V call is TRBV29-1, the J call TRBJ1-2. Per germline, CDR1 SQVTM and CDR2 ANQGSEA. CDR3 length equals 12 residues. The CDR3 protein is CSVEVRNYGYTF.

V is TRBV7-9 and J is TRBJ1-1; TCRdb gives TRBD1 as the D gene, but with no DNA this cannot be confirmed. This CDR3 has 15 residues. Germline-derived CDR1 and CDR2 are SEHNR and FQNEAQ (reference sequence). CDR3 sequence reads: CASHKSVGQSTEAFF.

The V call is TRBV30, the J call TRBJ1-2; TCRdb picks TRBD1, but there is no DNA to check that call. This CDR3 contains 16 residues. Looked up from germline, CDR1 is GTSNPN and CDR2 is SVGIG (reference sequence). CDR3 protein: CAWSVWVGVRNYGYTF.

V usage is TRBV11-3 and J usage is TRBJ2-1; TCRdb's D call of TRBD2 is untestable without DNA. Germline CDR1 SGHNT, CDR2 YENEEA. The CDR3 has 14 amino acids. The CDR3 protein is CASRRDPAGNEQFF.

The chain uses TRBV20-1 and TRBJ1-1; the D call from TCRdb, TRBD1, cannot be confirmed without DNA. CDR3 size: 12 residues. Germline CDR1 is DFQATT and CDR2 is SNEGSKA (reference sequence). CDR3 sequence reads: CSAPLQGAEAFF.

The chain combines TRBV29-1 with TRBJ2-6; the D call from TCRdb, TRBD1, cannot be confirmed without DNA. CDR3 length: 16 residues. The germline gives CDR1 SQVTM, CDR2 ANQGSEA. The CDR3 is CSVEDPVSAGANVLTF.

J is TRBJ2-1 and V is TRBV9; no DNA is available, so the TRBD2 call from TCRdb remains unchecked. This CDR3 contains 14 residues. Germline V gives CDR1 SGDLS, CDR2 YYNGEE. The CDR3 reads CASSPSGSWNEQFF. The full variable domain, its missing parts supplied by reference TRBV9 and TRBJ2-1, is DSGVTQTPKHLITATGQRVTLRCSPRSGDLSVYWYQQSLDQGLQFLIQYYNGEERAKGNILERFSAQQFPDLHSELNLSSLELGDSALYFCASSPSGSWNEQFFGPGTRLTVL.

The J gene is TRBJ1-1, the V gene TRBV7-8; TCRdb reports TRBD1, a call that lacks DNA to check it against. CDR1 and CDR2 (germline): SGHVS, FQNEAQ. The CDR3 extends over 16 amino acids. CDR3 protein: CASSLWTGIAGDGAFF.

CDR3 loop: CASSLEGTTSYYGYTF. The chain uses TRBV5-1 and TRBJ1-2. In germline, CDR1 is SGHRS, CDR2 YFSETQ. CDR3 length: 16 residues. The full variable domain, in which reference TRBV5-1 and TRBJ1-2 provide the parts outside the CDR3, is KAGVTQTPRYLIKTRGQQVTLSCSPISGHRSVSWYQQTPGQGLQFLFEYFSETQRNKGNFPGRFSGRQFSNSRSEMNVSTLELGDSALYLCASSLEGTTSYYGYTFGSGTRLTVV.

The chain couples TRBV21-1 to TRBJ2-4; checking the TCRdb D call of TRBD1 is not possible without DNA. TRBV21-1 is shown as a pseudogene. This CDR3 is 19 amino acids long. The CDR3 sequence is CASSNGTKGEVSAKNIQYF.

The chain joins TRBV20-1 to TRBJ2-2; checking the TCRdb D call of TRBD2 is not possible without DNA. Germline lookup yields CDR1 DFQATT and CDR2 SNEGSKA (reference sequence). The CDR3 contains 15 residues. This chain's CDR3 is CSALRTSGVTGELFF.

V and J are TRBV10-2 and TRBJ2-3; TCRdb returns TRBD1, unconfirmable since there is no DNA. CDR1 is WSHSY, CDR2 SAAADI, per germline. CDR3 size: 14 residues. Here the CDR3 reads CASTGRGRGDTQYF.

The CDR3 reads CASSYRTGDYGYTF. The V call is TRBV5-1, the J call TRBJ1-2; TCRdb proposes TRBD1, but this gene call is untestable without DNA. The germline gives CDR1 SGHRS, CDR2 YFSETQ. The CDR3 extends over 14 amino acids.

The rearrangement uses TRBV6-5 and TRBJ2-1. The CDR3 runs to 16 residues. Germline V gene data show CDR1 as MNHEY and CDR2 as SVGAGI. CDR3 region: CASTSRKGASYNEQFF.

The CDR3 loop is CASSPKMGETQYF. The genes are TRBV12-3 or TRBV12-4 and TRBJ2-5. CDR3 length equals 13 residues.

This chain connects TRBV27 to TRBJ2-1; with no DNA, the TCRdb D assignment of TRBD1 cannot be verified. The CDR3 has 16 amino acids. CDR1 and CDR2 from the germline V gene are MNHEY and SMNVEV (reference sequence). The CDR3 sequence: CASSPQQGLGHNEQFF.

The chain recombines TRBV12-3 or TRBV12-4 with TRBJ1-1. The CDR3 consists of 15 residues. CDR3 sequence reads: CATNPKGGGDTEAFF.

V usage is TRBV5-1 and J usage is TRBJ2-1. The CDR3 runs to 13 residues. Germline loops: CDR1 SGHRS, CDR2 YFSETQ. CDR3 protein: CASSLDTLNEQFF.

The chain combines TRBV4-1 with TRBJ1-4; TCRdb names TRBD1, which stays unverified in the absence of DNA. The CDR3 loop spans 17 amino acids. CDR1 is MGHRA and CDR2 is YSYEKL in the germline V gene. CDR3 loop: CASSPAYRVRENEKLFF.

The chain is built from TRBV20-1 and TRBJ2-1; without DNA, the TCRdb call of TRBD1 cannot be checked. The CDR3 totals 14 residues. CDR1 DFQATT and CDR2 SNEGSKA come from the germline V gene (reference sequence). This chain's CDR3 is CSARPGTGYNEQFF.

The chain couples TRBV11-3 to TRBJ2-1; TCRdb's assignment of TRBD2 cannot be checked, as there is no DNA. The germline gives CDR1 SGHNT, CDR2 YENEEA. This CDR3 comprises 16 residues. CDR3 sequence reads: CASSLTGGNPYNEQFF. The full variable domain, rest sourced from reference TRBV11-3 and TRBJ2-1, is EAGVVQSPRYKIIEKKQPVAFWCNPISGHNTLYWYLQNLGQGPELLIRYENEEAVDDSQLPKDRFSAERLKGVDSTLKIQPAELGDSAVYLCASSLTGGNPYNEQFFGPGTRLTVL.

The genes are TRBV15 and TRBJ2-5. Germline CDR1 reads LNHNV; CDR2 reads YYDKDF (reference sequence). This CDR3 is 13 amino acids long. Here the CDR3 reads CATSRGTQETQYF.

V usage is TRBV10-3 and J usage is TRBJ2-1; TCRdb designates TRBD2, a call that cannot be tested without DNA. The germline gives CDR1 ENHRY, CDR2 SYGVKD. The CDR3 extends over 19 amino acids. CDR3 residues: CAISASPLGLAGPTEEQFF.

This chain uses TRBV20-1 with TRBJ2-2; the D call of TRBD2 rests on TCRdb alone, since no DNA is present to check it. Germline-derived CDR1 and CDR2 are DFQATT and SNEGSKA (reference sequence). This CDR3 has 14 amino acids. The CDR3 sequence is CSASSGTNTGELFF.

The V call is TRBV5-6, the J call TRBJ1-2; the TCRdb call, TRBD1, lacks DNA for checking. Germline V CDR1 and CDR2: SGHDT, YYEEEE. The CDR3 runs to 16 residues. This chain's CDR3 is CASSLWGQGTQYGYTF.

The chain joins TRBV25-1 to TRBJ1-1. The germline V gene has CDR1 MGHDK and CDR2 SYGVNS. This CDR3 has 16 residues. The CDR3 sequence: CASSEYGGGGATEAFF.

The chain carries TRBV5-1 and TRBJ1-1; the D call from TCRdb, TRBD1, cannot be confirmed without DNA. CDR3 size: 15 residues. The V gene's germline CDR1 is SGHRS and CDR2 YFSETQ. CDR3 sequence reads: CASSVAGGRGTEAFF.

The chain couples TRBV20-1 to TRBJ2-3; TCRdb names TRBD2, which stays unverified in the absence of DNA. The length of the CDR3 is 14 residues. Germline V gene data show CDR1 as DFQATT and CDR2 as SNEGSKA (reference sequence). The CDR3: CSATRVGVVDTQYF.

This sequence joins TRBV10-3 and TRBJ1-1; TCRdb names TRBD1, which stays unverified in the absence of DNA. CDR1 is ENHRY and CDR2 is SYGVKD in the germline V gene. The CDR3 length is 14 residues. The CDR3 is CAINDLGQNTEAFF.

The V gene is TRBV27, the J gene TRBJ2-3; absent DNA, TCRdb's TRBD2 call cannot be checked. This CDR3 has 16 amino acids. Per the germline V gene, CDR1 is MNHEY and CDR2 is SMNVEV (reference sequence). CDR3 region: CASSPPRLAGGRTQYF.

V gene TRBV15 combines with J gene TRBJ2-1. CDR3 size: 13 residues. Looked up from germline, CDR1 is LNHNV and CDR2 is YYDKDF (reference sequence). This chain's CDR3 is CATSADLGNEQFF.